The present TCR beta chain was sequenced within a study of molecular identifiers for immune sequencing clone quantification. Study information: For replicates, RNA isolated from around 20,000 or 100,000 naive CD8 cells was divided into five portions, of which four were sequenced.

Sorted naive CD8 T cells were those defined as CD8+CD4-CCR7+CD45RA+. Findings and limits, study-wide: Clones above 20 RNA copies held over 98% of effector molecules, under 1% in naive cells.

Bulk TCR library preparation followed previously described methods with listed TCR primers. TCRdb passed the PCR reads through MiXCR, listing each CDR3 protein once. Of hundreds of thousands of distinct CDR3 sequences listed, 20% to 25% are singletons. In this sample, this clonotype turned up many times. Its antigen is undetermined. The CDR3 spans 15 residues. The chain recombines TRBV21-1 with TRBJ1-4; TRBD1 is taken as the D call from the table, unchecked against the DNA. TRBV21-1 is noted as a pseudogene. The sample comprised naive CD8+ T cells from blood, with Jurkat cell RNA spiked in. The subset here: FACS-sorted CD8+CD4-CCR7+CD45RA+ naive T cells. This clonotype was obtained from a human donor in good health. Some libraries in this study had Jurkat cell RNA spiked in. CDR3 residues: CASSPTGGGREKLFF. The CDR3 DNA reads TGTGCCAGCAGCCCGACAGGGGGCGGGCGTGAAAAACTGTTTTTT.